Included here is one T cell receptor (beta chain) sequence, with context. Antigen specificity is unknown. The CDR3 runs to 18 residues. Germline V CDR1 and CDR2: SGDLS, YYNGEE. Losses at the gene ends were 0 bases for V and 9 bases for J; bases not matched to a gene: 14. This specimen comes from a study of cytomegalovirus exposure and HLA in healthy donors. The study, taken as a whole, reports: Later, an analysis found that TCR clusters from the first cohort tended to co-occur in the 120 validation repertoires. 150 to 200 TCR beta chains were listed as cytomegalovirus-associated.

The repertoire was sequenced with immunoSEQ multiplex PCR; TCRdb's copy has only in-frame clones and lacks some. There are around 130,000 clones in the sample; roughly 84% occur only once, and about 2% lies in the top ten. This rearrangement joins TRBV9 to TRBJ2-1; 11 bases are shared with TRBD2. This sequence was found in a woman aged 25 to 39 in good health and CMV-seronegative. The specimen was PBMCs. The CDR3 DNA is TGTGCCAGCAGCGTAGTGGCTAGCGGGGGGTTAACCTTCGTTGAGCAGTTCTTC. Its protein is CASSVVASGGLTFVEQFF. Supplemented by reference TRBV9 and TRBJ2-1, the full variable domain reads DSGVTQTPKHLITATGQRVTLRCSPRSGDLSVYWYQQSLDQGLQFLIQYYNGEERAKGNILERFSAQQFPDLHSELNLSSLELGDSALYFCASSVVASGGLTFVEQFFGPGTRLTVL.